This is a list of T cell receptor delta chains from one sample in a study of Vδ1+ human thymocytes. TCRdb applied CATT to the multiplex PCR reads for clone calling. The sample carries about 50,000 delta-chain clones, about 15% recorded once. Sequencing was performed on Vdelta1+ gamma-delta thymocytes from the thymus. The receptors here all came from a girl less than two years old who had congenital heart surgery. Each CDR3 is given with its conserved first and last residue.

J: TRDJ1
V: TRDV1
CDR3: CALGEWSIRGIDTDKLIF

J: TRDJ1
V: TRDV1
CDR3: CALGVPPYWGNPFQVADKLIF

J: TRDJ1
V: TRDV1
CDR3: CALGEPPSNAMNRTGGDTDKLIF

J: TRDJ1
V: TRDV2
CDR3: CACTSPLDPGTGDTATLYTDKLIF

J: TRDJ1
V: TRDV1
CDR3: CALGELSLLFSVGMRELIF

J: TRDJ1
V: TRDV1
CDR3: CALGGLPTVLGDTDKLIF

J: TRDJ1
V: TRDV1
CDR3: CALGEREGYPDKLIF

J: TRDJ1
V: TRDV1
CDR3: CALGHYTGSDKLIF

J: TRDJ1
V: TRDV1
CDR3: CALGELPTSTGGPISDKLIF

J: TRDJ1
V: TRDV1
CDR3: CALGEPPLRSWGTPYTDKLIF